The 15 T cell receptor beta chains reported below all come from one sample, sequenced in a study of cytomegalovirus exposure and HLA in healthy donors (dated by TCRdb to about 2017). To prepare the library, the immunoSEQ multiplex PCR assay was applied. The multiplex PCR relied on a mix of 60 forward primers for TCR Vbeta segments and 13 reverse primers for TCR Jbeta segments. This immuneACCESS table, as held by TCRdb, lists in-frame sequences with V and J called but not all clones. Of the missing ones, under half trace to an unresolved V gene in checked studies; the others have no known cause. This sample gives 120,000 to 150,000 clones in total; approximately 88% of them show up just once. Of the sample, 0.45% to 0.6% is held by the ten largest clones. The material sequenced was PBMCs. All receptors come from a woman aged 35 to 49 in good health and CMV-seronegative.

Of note for this clone: Other nucleotide sequences in the sample specify the same CDR3. The chain recombines TRBV28 with TRBJ2-1; D is possibly TRBD2 (6 bases). This CDR3 region has 15 residues. V was pared by 5 bases and J by 0 bases, with 11 bases between. Germline CDR1 and CDR2: MDHEN and SYDVKM. CDR3 loop: CASSRGESSYNEQFF. As DNA, the CDR3 is TGTGCCAGCAGTCGCGGGGAGAGCTCCTACAATGAGCAGTTCTTC.

This clone was counted only a few times. The rearrangement joins TRBV28 to TRBJ1-1; D is uncertain. This CDR3 spans 12 amino acids. Germline V CDR1 and CDR2: MDHEN, SYDVKM. The V and J ends lost 6 bases and 3 bases respectively, with 8 bases between them. The CDR3 sequence: CASSVSDTEAFF. In nucleotides, the CDR3 is TGTGCCAGCAGCGTATCGGACACTGAAGCTTTCTTT.

The chain couples TRBV4-2 to TRBJ1-4; no reliable D call. The germline V gene encodes CDR1 LGHNA and CDR2 YNFKEQ. The V and J ends lost 0 bases and 5 bases respectively, with 13 bases between them. This CDR3 is 16 amino acids long. The CDR3, as DNA: TGTGCCAGCAGCCAAGATAAGGGAGGGAGAAATGAAAAACTGTTTTTT. Translating gives CASSQDKGGRNEKLFF.

In its sample, this clone was seen a few times. The V and J genes are TRBV7-7 and TRBJ2-1, with D possibly being TRBD1 (5 bases). The CDR3 is 13 residues long. CDR1 is SSHAT and CDR2 is FNYEAQ in the germline V gene (reference sequence). The V gene lost 0 bases and the J gene lost 6 bases, with 6 bases spanning the gap. This CDR3 reads CASSLAGVNEQFF. For the CDR3, the DNA is TGTGCCAGCAGCTTAGCAGGGGTCAATGAGCAGTTCTTC. Complete variable domain (other parts from reference TRBV7-7 and TRBJ2-1): GAGVSQSPRYKVTKRGQDVTLRCDPISSHATLYWYQQALGQGPEFLTYFNYEAQPDKSGLPSDRFSAERPEGSISTLTIQRTEQRDSAMYRCASSLAGVNEQFFGPGTRLTVL.

The chain uses TRBV28 and TRBJ1-2; TRBD1 agrees at 8 bases. The J segment lost 7 bases and the V segment lost 4 bases, leaving 11 bases of the junction unmatched. This CDR3 is built from 15 residues. Germline V gene lookup returns CDR1 MDHEN and CDR2 SYDVKM. CDR3 sequence: CASSSPSGGRGGYTF. In DNA form, the CDR3 reads TGTGCCAGCAGTTCTCCCTCAGGGGGCAGGGGTGGCTACACCTTC.

This clone was seen a single time. CDR3 DNA: TGCGCCAGCAGCACTAGCGTGGCCGGGGAGCTGTTTTTT. This codes for CASSTSVAGELFF. The rearrangement uses TRBV5-1 and TRBJ2-2; the match to TRBD2 covers 7 bases. The length of the CDR3 is 13 residues. V dropped 4 bases and J dropped 6; count of bases not matched to a gene: 3. Germline CDR1 reads SGHRS; CDR2 reads YFSETQ.

This rearrangement joins TRBV11-3 to TRBJ2-5; 10 bases agree with TRBD1. Per germline, CDR1 SGHNT and CDR2 YENEEA. There are 16 residues in the CDR3. V trimming: 5 bases; J trimming: 2 bases; junction bases outside the gene matches: 8. Written as DNA, the CDR3 is TGTGCCAGCAGCCCCTGGGACAGGGGTGGACAAGAGACCCAGTACTTC. It translates to CASSPWDRGGQETQYF.

This clone has only a few counts. The chain couples TRBV2 to TRBJ2-7; D is possibly TRBD2 (6 bases). The CDR3 runs 13 residues. Per germline, CDR1 SNHLY and CDR2 FYNNEI. V dropped 9 bases and J dropped 0 bases, with 12 bases sitting between them. CDR3 DNA: TGTGCCAGGGAGGACGGGAGCTCCTACGAGCAGTACTTC. Its translation: CAREDGSSYEQYF.

This clone was picked up one time. The chain carries TRBV11-3 and TRBJ2-1; D unclear. The CDR3 totals 15 residues. Trimming pared 1 base from V and 7 bases from J, leaving 14 bases between. Germline V CDR1 and CDR2: SGHNT, YENEEA. This chain's CDR3 is CASSLGLVESNEQFF. As DNA, the CDR3 is TGTGCCAGCAGCTTAGGTCTAGTGGAGTCTAATGAGCAGTTCTTC.

The chain couples TRBV10-3 to TRBJ2-7, with 10 nucleotides matching TRBD1. There are 15 residues in the CDR3. V trimming: 3 bases; J trimming: 3 bases; junction bases outside the gene matches: 5. CDR1 is ENHRY and CDR2 is SYGVKD in the germline V gene. This chain's CDR3 is CAISDSWTGGYEQYF. The CDR3 nucleotides read TGTGCCATCAGTGACAGTTGGACAGGGGGCTACGAGCAGTACTTC.

CDR3 amino acids: CASSNAGTSTVEQFF. DNA for the CDR3: TGTGCCAGCAGCAACGCCGGGACTAGTACTGTTGAGCAGTTCTTC. The chain carries TRBV7-2 and TRBJ2-1; TRBD2 matches 8 bases. J lost 9 bases, V lost 5 bases, and 12 bases had no gene match. CDR3 length: 15 amino acids. Germline CDR1 reads SGHTA; CDR2 reads FQGNSA.

The genes are TRBV6-5 and TRBJ2-1; D not resolved. Germline loops: CDR1 MNHEY, CDR2 SVGAGI. The germline V and J ends were trimmed by 10 bases and 4 bases, with 11 bases remaining between them. CDR3 length: 12 residues. The CDR3 is CATGEAYNEQFF. The CDR3 nucleotides are TGTGCCACCGGAGAGGCTTACAATGAGCAGTTCTTC.

In its sample, this clone was seen a few times. V gene TRBV5-4 combines with J gene TRBJ2-1; TRBD1 aligns across 8 bases. This CDR3 has 15 residues. The germline V gene encodes CDR1 SGHNT and CDR2 YYREEE (reference sequence). The V segment lost 2 bases and the J segment 4 bases; nucleotides outside the gene matches: 5. CDR3 residues: CASSFTGTGYNEQFF. In nucleotides, the CDR3 is TGTGCCAGCAGCTTTACCGGGACAGGATACAATGAGCAGTTCTTC.

CDR3 loop: CASSHSGTSGTDTQYF. CDR3 coding DNA: TGTGCCAGCAGCCACTCCGGGACTAGCGGCACAGATACGCAGTATTTT. J is TRBJ2-3 and V is TRBV4-2, with 10 bases fitting TRBD2. Germline CDR1 and CDR2: LGHNA and YNFKEQ. This CDR3 spans 16 amino acids. J gave up 1 base and V 3 bases, and 4 bases lay outside the gene matches.

This chain connects TRBV14 to TRBJ1-5, with 10 bases that match TRBD1. V was pared by 3 bases and J by 0 bases, with 8 bases of the junction left unmatched. Germline CDR1 and CDR2: SGHDN and FVKESK. There are 18 residues in the CDR3. The CDR3 sequence: CASSQTGGALYSNQPQHF. CDR3 coding DNA: TGTGCCAGCAGCCAGACAGGGGGCGCACTTTATAGCAATCAGCCCCAGCATTTT.